This entry lists 5 T cell receptor beta chains sequenced from one sample in a study of CD8 T cells in ankylosing spondylitis. TCRdb re-called the 5' RACE reads with MiXCR, one entry per CDR3 protein. Here the sample spans about 220,000 distinct CDR3 sequences, around 25% being singletons. Sequences were obtained from blood, either unsorted or a sorted T cell fraction (not recorded which). These receptors were collected from a male donor with ankylosing spondylitis or in good health (not recorded which).

This clonotype has more than one count but fewer than ten. V usage is TRBV12-3 or TRBV12-4 and J usage is TRBJ2-3; 8 bases are shared with TRBD2. The ends lost 2 bases at V and 0 bases at J; junction bases unmatched: 7. The CDR3 contains 17 residues. DNA for the CDR3: TGTGCCAGCAGTTTACTCGGGACTAGTTCGAGCACAGATACGCAGTATTTT. It translates to CASSLLGTSSSTDTQYF.

The chain combines TRBV5-1 with TRBJ2-1; D call uncertain. Germline assignment: CDR1 SGHRS and CDR2 YFSETQ. V was shortened by 0 bases and J by 7 bases, with 5 bases between the two germline ends. The CDR3 is 12 residues long. The CDR3 sequence: CASSLANNEQFF. Here the CDR3 DNA reads TGCGCCAGCAGCTTGGCCAATAATGAGCAGTTCTTC.

This sequence joins TRBV7-3 and TRBJ2-1; 10 bases line up with TRBD2. This CDR3 contains 16 residues. V lost 5 bases to trimming and J lost 1 base; unmatched junction nucleotides: 5. Germline lookup yields CDR1 SGHTA and CDR2 FQGTGA. For the CDR3, the DNA is TGTGCCAGCAGCCCGATACTAGCGGGGTCCTACAATGAGCAGTTCTTC. Its protein product is CASSPILAGSYNEQFF.

This clonotype was picked up many times. V and J are TRBV7-3 and TRBJ2-5; 12 bases align to TRBD2. CDR3 length: 13 amino acids. The trim removed 5 bases at V and 9 bases at J, leaving 4 bases unmatched. From germline, CDR1 is SGHTA and CDR2 FQGTGA. CDR3 region: CASSNLAGGSQYF. The CDR3 DNA sequence: TGTGCCAGCAGCAACCTAGCGGGAGGGTCCCAGTACTTC.

The chain employs TRBV18 and TRBJ1-2, with D unresolved. This CDR3 region has 15 residues. Germline values: CDR1 KGHSH, CDR2 LQKENI. Trimming took 3 bases from V and 1 from J, leaving 12 bases between them. This CDR3 reads CASSPGLQDNYGYTF. DNA for the CDR3: TGTGCCAGCTCACCGGGGTTACAAGATAACTATGGCTACACCTTC.